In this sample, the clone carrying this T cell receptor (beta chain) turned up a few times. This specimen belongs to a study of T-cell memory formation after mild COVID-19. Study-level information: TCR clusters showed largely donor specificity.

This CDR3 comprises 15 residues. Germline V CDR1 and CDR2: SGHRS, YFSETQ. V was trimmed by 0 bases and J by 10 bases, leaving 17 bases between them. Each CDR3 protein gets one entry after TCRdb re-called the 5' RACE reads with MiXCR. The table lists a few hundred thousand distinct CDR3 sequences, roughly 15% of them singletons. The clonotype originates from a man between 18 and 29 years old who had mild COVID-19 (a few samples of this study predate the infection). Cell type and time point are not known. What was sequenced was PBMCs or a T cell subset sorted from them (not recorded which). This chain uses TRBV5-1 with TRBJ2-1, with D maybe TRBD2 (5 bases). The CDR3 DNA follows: TGCGCCAGCAGCTTGGTAAGGACCACATCGGGGGAGCAGTTCTTC. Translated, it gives CASSLVRTTSGEQFF.